This T cell receptor beta chain is drawn from a study of blood T cell repertoires in COVID-19. Study-level information: Donors in the United States, Italy and Spain gave samples during acute or convalescent COVID-19.

Recovered Cohort 3 donors showed two negative PCRs, clearance, or symptom resolution. Deletions cut 3 bases from V and 0 bases from J, with 3 bases between. This CDR3 has 13 residues. CDR1 and CDR2 from the germline V gene are SGHAT and FQNNGV. Libraries were prepared by immunoSEQ multiplex PCR; TCRdb keeps only in-frame clonotypes and omits some of them. The sample shows about 320,000 clones, approximately 91% of them seen only once. The chain carries TRBV11-2 and TRBJ1-5; no firm D call. This receptor was identified in a man aged 60-69 years who had recovered from COVID-19. Sequenced sample: PBMCs or T cells enriched from blood (not recorded which). Here the CDR3 reads CASSFSSNQPQHF. The CDR3 DNA reads as TGTGCCAGCAGCTTCAGTAGCAATCAGCCCCAGCATTTT.